This T cell receptor (beta chain) was captured by sequencing in a study of blood T cell repertoires in COVID-19. The protocol was immunoSEQ multiplex PCR, while the TCRdb copy is restricted to in-frame clones and leaves out a portion. The sample has 140,000 or so clones, 75% to 90% seen once. Germline V gives CDR1 SGHDT, CDR2 YYEEEE. CDR3 length: 12 residues. Trimming removed 2 bases from V and 9 bases from J, with 9 bases in between. V is TRBV5-6 and J is TRBJ2-1, with D unresolved. Sequencing was carried out using peripheral blood. The source is a woman aged 55-69 years with active COVID-19. The CDR3 spells CASSLVGPEQFF. Written as DNA, the CDR3 is TGTGCCAGCAGCTTAGTGGGCCCTGAGCAGTTCTTC.